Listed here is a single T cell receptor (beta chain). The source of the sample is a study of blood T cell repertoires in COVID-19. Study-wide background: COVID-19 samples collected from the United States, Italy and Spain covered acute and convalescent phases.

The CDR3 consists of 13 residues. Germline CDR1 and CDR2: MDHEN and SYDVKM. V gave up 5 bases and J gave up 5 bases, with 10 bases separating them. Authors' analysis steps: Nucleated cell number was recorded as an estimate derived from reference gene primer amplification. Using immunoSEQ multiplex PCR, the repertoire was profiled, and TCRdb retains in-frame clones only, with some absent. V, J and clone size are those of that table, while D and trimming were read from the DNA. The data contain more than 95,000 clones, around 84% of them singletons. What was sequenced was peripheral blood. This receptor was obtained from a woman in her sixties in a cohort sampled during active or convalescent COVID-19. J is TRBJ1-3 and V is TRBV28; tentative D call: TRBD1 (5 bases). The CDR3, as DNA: TGTGCCAGCAGTAAAGGGGTTCGAAACACCATATATTTT. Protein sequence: CASSKGVRNTIYF.